A selection of T cell receptor beta chains follows, all from one sample in a study of blood T cell repertoires in COVID-19. Sequenced by immunoSEQ multiplex PCR; TCRdb stores in-frame clones only, minus some. The sample holds about 64,000 clones; 80% to 90% are singletons and the top ten take 3% to 3.5%. Sequenced: peripheral blood. The origin of the receptors is a man aged 50-59 years with active COVID-19. Both conserved end residues are part of each CDR3. Fields, in order: clone size, D gene, J gene, V gene, CDR3 protein, CDR3 DNA. D genes are given only for firm matches. Only part of the rows carry a size: once, few, many, or a class if the clone is expanded.

.,TRBD2,TRBJ2-2,TRBV5-1,CASSLDGLAENTGELFF,TGCGCCAGCAGCTTGGACGGCCTAGCGGAAAACACCGGGGAGCTGTTTTTT
.,.,TRBJ1-2,TRBV7-2,CASSLDLDSHWDF,TGTGCCAGCAGCTTAGACCTGGACAGCCATTGGGACTTC
.,TRBD2,TRBJ2-3,TRBV2,CASMVSSGSNTQYF,TGTGCCAGCATGGTTTCTAGCGGGAGTAATACGCAGTATTTT
.,.,TRBJ2-3,TRBV5-4,CASSLTRIRGTDTQYF,TGTGCCAGCAGCCTCACACGGATTCGGGGCACAGATACGCAGTATTTT
.,.,TRBJ2-7,TRBV12-2,CASRLGGSGNSYEQYF,TGTGCAAGTCGCTTAGGTGGGTCAGGGAACTCCTACGAGCAGTACTTC
.,.,TRBJ2-5,TRBV27,CASSLSSGTQYF,TGTGCCAGCAGTTTATCGAGTGGGACCCAGTACTTC
.,.,TRBJ2-3,TRBV5-1,CASSLSREAADTQYF,TGCGCCAGCAGCCTTAGCCGGGAAGCCGCAGATACGCAGTATTTT
.,TRBD1,TRBJ2-1,TRBV5-8,CASSKRQGAMYNEQFF,TGTGCCAGCAGCAAAAGACAGGGGGCTATGTACAATGAGCAGTTCTTC
.,TRBD1,TRBJ1-1,TRBV25-1,CASSDRTGNPEAFF,TGTGCCAGCAGTGACAGGACAGGGAACCCTGAAGCTTTCTTT
.,TRBD2,TRBJ2-5,TRBV7-2,CASSMGLAGGQETQYF,TGTGCCAGCAGCATGGGACTAGCGGGGGGGCAAGAGACCCAGTACTTC
.,.,TRBJ2-2,TRBV24-1,CAAATQGYTGELFF,TGTGCCGCCGCTACGCAGGGGTATACCGGGGAGCTGTTTTTT
few,.,TRBJ1-5,TRBV6-2/TRBV6-3,CASSRSGSNQPQHF,TGTGCCAGCAGTAGATCAGGGAGCAATCAGCCCCAGCATTTT
.,.,TRBJ2-1,TRBV21-1,CASSKASGDRGLGSYNEQFF,TGTGCCAGCAGCAAAGCTTCAGGGGACAGGGGCCTGGGGAGCTACAATGAGCAGTTCTTC
.,.,TRBJ1-6,TRBV2,CASSGRGPTRNSPLHF,TGTGCCAGCAGTGGTAGAGGGCCTACAAGAAATTCACCCCTCCACTTT
.,.,TRBJ2-2,TRBV5-4,CASSYLTNTGELFF,TGTGCCAGCAGCTACCTAACGAACACCGGGGAGCTGTTTTTT
.,.,TRBJ2-4,TRBV24-1,CATSPRQGVGIQYF,TGTGCCACCAGCCCCCGGCAGGGCGTTGGCATTCAGTACTTC
once,TRBD2,TRBJ2-5,TRBV3-1/TRBV3-2,CASSQRSGTRRGTQYF,TGTGCCAGCAGCCAAAGGTCTGGGACTAGACGCGGGACCCAGTACTTC
.,TRBD2,TRBJ2-7,TRBV7-2,CASSPGTSGRGLGEQYF,TGTGCCAGCAGCCCCGGGACTAGCGGGAGAGGGTTAGGCGAGCAGTACTTC
.,TRBD2,TRBJ2-7,TRBV6-2/TRBV6-3,CASSSSGGGSYEQYF,TGTGCCAGCAGCTCTAGCGGGGGAGGCTCCTACGAGCAGTACTTC
.,TRBD2,TRBJ2-2,TRBV27,CASSLREGTGELFF,TGTGCCAGCAGCCTACGGGAGGGAACCGGGGAGCTGTTTTTT
.,TRBD1,TRBJ1-2,TRBV28,CASRGQGVNYGYTF,TGTGCCAGCAGAGGACAGGGGGTTAACTATGGCTACACCTTC
.,TRBD2,TRBJ2-1,TRBV3-1/TRBV3-2,CASSPWGLAGGGYEQFF,TGTGCCAGCAGCCCCTGGGGACTAGCGGGGGGGGGCTATGAGCAGTTCTTC
.,TRBD2,TRBJ2-7,TRBV4-2,CASSQASGGANEQYF,TGTGCCAGCAGCCAAGCTAGCGGGGGGGCCAACGAGCAGTACTTC
.,.,TRBJ1-1,TRBV12-5,CASGQGRGTEAFF,TGTGCTAGTGGCCAGGGGAGGGGCACTGAAGCTTTCTTT
.,.,TRBJ2-7,TRBV5-1,CASSWGGTGSYEQYF,TGCGCCAGCAGCTGGGGCGGGACGGGCTCCTACGAGCAGTACTTC
.,.,TRBJ2-7,TRBV19,CASSIAQGYEQYF,TGTGCCAGTAGTATCGCACAGGGCTACGAGCAGTACTTC
.,TRBD2,TRBJ2-5,TRBV6-5,CASSYLSGGETQYF,TGTGCCAGCAGTTACCTCAGCGGGGGAGAGACCCAGTACTTC
once,.,TRBJ2-5,TRBV6-5,CASTRSAQETQYF,TGTGCCAGCACCAGATCTGCCCAAGAGACCCAGTACTTC
.,TRBD2,TRBJ2-1,TRBV6-4,CASSDNGAGGPNEQFF,TGTGCCAGCAGCGACAATGGAGCGGGGGGGCCTAATGAGCAGTTCTTC
.,.,TRBJ2-5,TRBV6-5,CASSYASRGTAETQYF,TGTGCCAGCAGTTACGCCTCTCGGGGGACAGCAGAGACCCAGTACTTC
once,TRBD2,TRBJ2-3,TRBV7-2,CASSPRAGGADTQYF,TGTGCCAGCAGCCCTCGGGCGGGAGGGGCAGATACGCAGTATTTT
.,.,TRBJ1-2,TRBV7-2,CASSLVSRYGYTF,TGTGCCAGCAGCTTAGTTAGCCGGTATGGCTACACCTTC
.,TRBD2,TRBJ2-3,TRBV11-3,CASIKGEGLGTDTQYF,TGTGCCAGCATCAAAGGGGAGGGCCTAGGTACAGATACGCAGTATTTT
.,.,TRBJ1-5,TRBV7-8,CASSSGGGREPQHF,TGTGCCAGCAGTTCCGGGGGGGGCAGGGAGCCCCAGCATTTT
.,.,TRBJ1-1,TRBV12-3/TRBV12-4,CASSPRVDTEAFF,TGTGCCAGCAGCCCCCGGGTGGACACTGAAGCTTTCTTT
.,TRBD1,TRBJ2-7,TRBV28,CASTRQGYEQYF,TGTGCCAGCACCCGACAGGGCTACGAGCAGTACTTC
once,TRBD2,TRBJ2-1,TRBV14,CASSRGLAGGYEQFF,TGTGCCAGCAGCCGCGGACTAGCGGGAGGCTATGAGCAGTTCTTC
.,TRBD2,TRBJ2-3,TRBV10-2,CASRPLAGVSSDTQYF,TGCGCCAGCAGGCCACTAGCGGGAGTATCATCAGATACGCAGTATTTT
.,.,TRBJ2-6,TRBV7-2,CASSLDSSGANVLTF,TGTGCCAGCAGCTTAGACAGCTCTGGGGCCAACGTCCTGACTTTC
once,TRBD2,TRBJ2-6,TRBV24-1,CATSPGGSGANVLTF,TGTGCCACCAGTCCCGGGGGGAGTGGGGCCAACGTCCTGACTTTC
.,.,TRBJ2-5,TRBV6-5,CASSRLTGQETQYF,TGTGCCAGCAGCCGACTGACAGGCCAAGAGACCCAGTACTTC
few,TRBD1,TRBJ1-6,TRBV6-2/TRBV6-3,CASSATGDLHF,TGTGCCAGCAGTGCAACAGGGGACCTCCACTTT
.,.,TRBJ2-6,TRBV27,CAAGQGSPGANVLTF,TGTGCCGCCGGGCAGGGAAGCCCTGGGGCCAACGTCCTGACTTTC
.,.,TRBJ2-1,TRBV7-9,CASSHLGRYNEQFF,TGTGCCAGCAGCCATCTTGGCCGTTACAATGAGCAGTTCTTC
once,TRBD1,TRBJ2-2,TRBV24-1,CATSDGTGRGWGYTGELFF,TGTGCCACCAGTGATGGGACAGGCAGGGGTTGGGGTTACACCGGGGAGCTGTTTTTT
.,TRBD1,TRBJ1-4,TRBV7-8,CASSFNRGRGEKLFF,TGTGCCAGCAGCTTCAACAGGGGTAGGGGTGAAAAACTGTTTTTT
.,.,TRBJ2-3,TRBV19,CASSITGGTDTQYF,TGTGCCAGTAGTATAACGGGGGGCACAGATACGCAGTATTTT
.,TRBD2,TRBJ2-2,TRBV19,CASSRALAGPYTGELFF,TGTGCCAGTAGTAGGGCGCTAGCGGGGCCCTACACCGGGGAGCTGTTTTTT
.,.,TRBJ1-1,TRBV6-5,CASNPLARRNTEAFF,TGTGCCAGCAATCCCCTGGCCAGGCGGAACACTGAAGCTTTCTTT
.,.,TRBJ2-5,TRBV10-1,CASSESTEETQYF,TGCGCCAGCAGTGAGTCGACAGAAGAGACCCAGTACTTC